This T cell receptor beta chain was sequenced during a study of blood T cell repertoires in COVID-19. Study-level information: COVID-19 samples collected from the United States, Italy and Spain covered acute and convalescent phases. T cells, B-cell-depleted T cells, or PBMCs supplied cDNA or gDNA.

This clone has just a few counts. Original methodology: Counts of nucleated cells, estimated from reference gene primer amplification, were obtained. Repertoires were generated with immunoSEQ multiplex PCR, while TCRdb's copy carries only in-frame clones and drops some. V and J calls and clone size are given by that table; D and trimming were obtained from the DNA. The table has roughly 250,000 clones, about 86% seen once. CDR1 MNHEY and CDR2 SMNVEV come from the germline V gene (reference sequence). The V gene end was trimmed by 7 bases and the J gene end by 1 base; junction bases not matched to a gene: 9. This CDR3 has 15 amino acids.

The chain recombines TRBV27 with TRBJ2-5, with TRBD1 matching over 7 bases. This TCR came from a woman between 25 and 40 years old with COVID-19, enrolled during active disease. Sequenced material: peripheral blood. CDR3 region: CASNPHGTAQETQYF. CDR3 sequence (DNA): TGTGCCAGCAATCCTCACGGGACAGCCCAAGAGACCCAGTACTTC.